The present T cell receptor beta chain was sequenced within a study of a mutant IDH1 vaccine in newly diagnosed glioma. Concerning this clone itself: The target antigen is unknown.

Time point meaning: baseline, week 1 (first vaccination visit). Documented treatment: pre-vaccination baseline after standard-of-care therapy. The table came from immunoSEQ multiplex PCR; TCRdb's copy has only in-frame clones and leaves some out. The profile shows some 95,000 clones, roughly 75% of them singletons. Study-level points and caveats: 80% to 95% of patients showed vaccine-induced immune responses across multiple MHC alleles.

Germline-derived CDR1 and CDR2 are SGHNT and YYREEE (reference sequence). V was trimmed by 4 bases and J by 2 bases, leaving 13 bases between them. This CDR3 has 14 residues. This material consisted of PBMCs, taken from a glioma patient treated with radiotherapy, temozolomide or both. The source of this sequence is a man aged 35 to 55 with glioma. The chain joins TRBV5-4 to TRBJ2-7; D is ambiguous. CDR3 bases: TGTGCCAGCAGCACTCGTTCCGCTACCTACGAGCAGTACTTC. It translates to CASSTRSATYEQYF.